Listed below are T cell receptor beta chains from one sample, sequenced in a study of shared T cell receptors in the human thymus. TCRdb keeps only in-frame clones here, not all; method: immunoSEQ multiplex PCR. The sample lists about 660,000 clones; over 75% were seen once. These same records also appear under a second study, on human thymus T cells.

The sequenced sample was thymocytes. These receptors came from a boy under three years old with a congenital heart defect. The conserved cysteine and the conserved F or W are not part of the CDR3 here. A D gene is named only where the DNA matches it firmly.

TRBD2 | TRBV28 | ASSFGGLACEQY
TRBD2 | TRBV20-1 | SATRLAGQF
- | TRBV27 | ASSFLTLRPTRPITNEKLF
TRBD2 | TRBV10-3 | AISEPTGGPADTQY
- | TRBV6-1 | ASSEALAPFYEQY
TRBD2 | TRBV6-4 | ASSDSPREGGPGEQF
- | TRBV28 | ASSFRRASGGHQETQY
TRBD1 | TRBV29-1 | SVRLRDRGLYEQY
TRBD1 | TRBV30 | AWSWETGGQPQH
- | TRBV5-6 | ASSLRLAYEQY
TRBD2 | TRBV14 | ASSLGLAGINTGELF
- | TRBV27 | ASSLVLQDEQF
TRBD2 | TRBV27 | ASSLYPGTSGSKCTDTQY
- | TRBV5-1 | ASSLESGGETQY
TRBD2 | TRBV4-3 | ASSPGGAETNTGELF
- | TRBV5-6 | ASSLGRGTEAF
TRBD1 | TRBV10-3 | AINSDRASYNEQF
- | TRBV7-9 | ASSLEFDEQF
- | TRBV5-4 | ASSLVQGLLQETQY
- | TRBV4-3 | ASSPRTLYNEQF
TRBD1 | TRBV29-1 | SVDRDRTGRDPPRYNEQF
TRBD2 | TRBV7-4 | ASSLPGLASQETQY
- | TRBV4-2 | ASSQLTVTANTEAF
- | TRBV11-3 | ASSEAPRTYNEQF
TRBD2 | TRBV4-2 | ASSQGRGGLPNEQY
- | TRBV11-2 | ASGHSGRAKNIQY
- | TRBV14 | ASSQATRPPPSNLYEQY
TRBD2 | TRBV4-2 | ASSQERIAGGPYEQY